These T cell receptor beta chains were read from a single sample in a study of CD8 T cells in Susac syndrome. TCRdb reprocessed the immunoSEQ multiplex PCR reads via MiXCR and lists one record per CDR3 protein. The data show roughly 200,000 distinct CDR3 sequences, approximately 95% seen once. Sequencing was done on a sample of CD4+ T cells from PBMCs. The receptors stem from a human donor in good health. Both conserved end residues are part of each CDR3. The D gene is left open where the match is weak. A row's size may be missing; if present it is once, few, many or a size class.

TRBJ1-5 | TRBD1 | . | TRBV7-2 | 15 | TGTGCCAGCAGCTTAGTCAGGGGGGAGTTTCAGCCCCAGCATTTT | CASSLVRGEFQPQHF
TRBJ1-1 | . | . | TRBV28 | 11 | TGTGCCAGCAGTTTGAACGGTGAAGCTTTCTTT | CASSLNGEAFF
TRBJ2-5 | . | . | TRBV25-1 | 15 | TGTGCCAGCAGTGACGCGTGGCTTGGAGTGGAGACCCAGTACTTC | CASSDAWLGVETQYF
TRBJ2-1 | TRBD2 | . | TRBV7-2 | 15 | TGTGCCAGCACCCCCGGGACTAGCGGTAACAATGAGCAGTTCTTC | CASTPGTSGNNEQFF
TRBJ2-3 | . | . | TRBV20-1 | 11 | TGCAGTGCTAACCAAAGAGATACGCAGTATTTT | CSANQRDTQYF
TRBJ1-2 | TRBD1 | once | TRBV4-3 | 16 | TGCGCCAGCAGCCAAGAGAGAGACAGGGCTAACTATGGCTACACCTTC | CASSQERDRANYGYTF
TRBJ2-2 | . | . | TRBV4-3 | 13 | TGCGCCAGCAGCCAAGAAAATTCCGGGGAGCTGTTTTTT | CASSQENSGELFF
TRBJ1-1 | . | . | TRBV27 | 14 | TGTGCCAGCAGCAGACTTCAGGGTCGCACTGAAGCTTTCTTT | CASSRLQGRTEAFF
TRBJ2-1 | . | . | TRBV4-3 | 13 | TGCGCCAGCAGCCAAGTCCCCGGGCTTGAGCAGTTCTTC | CASSQVPGLEQFF
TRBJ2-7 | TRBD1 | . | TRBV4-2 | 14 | TGTGCCAGCAGCCAAGGGGACAGGGATTACGAGCAGTACTTC | CASSQGDRDYEQYF
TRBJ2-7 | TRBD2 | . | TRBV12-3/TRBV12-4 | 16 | TGTGCCAGCAGTTTTGAACTAGCGGGTTCGTCCTACGAGCAGTACTTC | CASSFELAGSSYEQYF
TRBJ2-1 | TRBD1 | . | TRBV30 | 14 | TGTGCCTGGAGGAGGGACAGGGGCTCCAAGGAGCAGTTCTTC | CAWRRDRGSKEQFF
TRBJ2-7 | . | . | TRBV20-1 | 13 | TGCAGTGCTAGAGGGGTGGACGGCTACGAGCAGTACTTC | CSARGVDGYEQYF
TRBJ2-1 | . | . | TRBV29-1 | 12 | TGCAGCGTTGAAGCCTCTAGTCGACTGTGGTTCTTC | CSVEASSRLWFF
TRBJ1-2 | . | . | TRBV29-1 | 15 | TGCAGCGCGGAGCTACAGGGAGGCCCTAATTATGGCTACACCTTC | CSAELQGGPNYGYTF
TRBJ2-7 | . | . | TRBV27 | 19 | TGTGCCAGCAGTTTATCGCCCTCGGGAAGACGAGGGGTATACTACGAGCAGTACTTC | CASSLSPSGRRGVYYEQYF
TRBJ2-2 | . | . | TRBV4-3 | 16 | TGCGCCAGCAGCCAAGACTACAGGAGGGACACCGGGGAGCTGTTTTTT | CASSQDYRRDTGELFF
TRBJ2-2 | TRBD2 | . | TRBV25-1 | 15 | TGTGCCAGCAGTGAATTGGCTAGCGGGAGCGGGGAGCTGTTTTTT | CASSELASGSGELFF
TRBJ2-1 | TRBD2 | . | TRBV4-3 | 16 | TGCGCCAGCAGCCTTAGCGGGAGGGCGCGGGGTGGTGAGCAGTTCTTC | CASSLSGRARGGEQFF
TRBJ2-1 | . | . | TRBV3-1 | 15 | TGTGCCAGCAGCTTTATCCCGAGCTCCTACAATGAGCAGTTCTTC | CASSFIPSSYNEQFF
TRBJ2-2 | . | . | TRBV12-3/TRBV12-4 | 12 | TGTGCCAGCAGTGGGGGGAACGGGGAGCTGTTTTTT | CASSGGNGELFF
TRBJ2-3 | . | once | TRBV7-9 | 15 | TGTGCCAGCAGCCGTAATAGTCAGGGTTCAGATACGCAGTATTTT | CASSRNSQGSDTQYF
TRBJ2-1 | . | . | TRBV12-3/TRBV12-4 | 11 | TGTGCCAGCAGTTTTGTGAGGGAGCAGTTCTTC | CASSFVREQFF
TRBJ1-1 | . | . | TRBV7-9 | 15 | TGTGCCAGCAGCTTAACCGGTTCTGGGAACACTGAAGCTTTCTTT | CASSLTGSGNTEAFF
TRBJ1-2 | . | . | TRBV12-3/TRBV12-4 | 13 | TGTGCCAGCAGTTTAGAGGCGGTCTATGGCTACACCTTC | CASSLEAVYGYTF
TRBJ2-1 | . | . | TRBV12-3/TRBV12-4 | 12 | TGTGCCACGAGGGGGGGGTACAATGAGCAGTTCTTC | CATRGGYNEQFF
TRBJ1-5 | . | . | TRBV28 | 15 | TGTGCCAGCAGTTCGGACAGTTATAGCAATCAGCCCCAGCATTTT | CASSSDSYSNQPQHF
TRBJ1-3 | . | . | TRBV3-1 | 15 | TGTGCCAGCAGCCAGAATAGGCTCTCTGGAAACACCATATATTTT | CASSQNRLSGNTIYF
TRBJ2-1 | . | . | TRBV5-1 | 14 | TGCGCCAGCACTTCTAGCCTCATTTCTAATGAGCAGTTCTTC | CASTSSLISNEQFF
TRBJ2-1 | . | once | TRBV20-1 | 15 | TGCAGTGCTAGAGTACAGGAGATTAAGGGCAATGAGCAGTTCTTC | CSARVQEIKGNEQFF
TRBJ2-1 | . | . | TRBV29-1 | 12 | TGCAGCGTTGTTTTAGCAGGGAATGAGCAGTTCTTC | CSVVLAGNEQFF
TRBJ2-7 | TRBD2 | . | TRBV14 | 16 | TGTGCCAGCAGCCAAGACCCCAGCGGGAGTTGGAACGAGCAGTACTTC | CASSQDPSGSWNEQYF
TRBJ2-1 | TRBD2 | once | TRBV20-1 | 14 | TGCAGTGCTAAACCCGGGACTAGGGTGAATGAGCAGTTCTTC | CSAKPGTRVNEQFF
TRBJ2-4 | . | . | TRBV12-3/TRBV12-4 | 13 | TGTGCCAGCAGACCCTCAGGGAGGAGCATTCAGTACTTC | CASRPSGRSIQYF
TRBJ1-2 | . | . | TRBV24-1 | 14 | TGTGCCACCAGTGATTTTACGGCTAACTATGGCTACACCTTC | CATSDFTANYGYTF
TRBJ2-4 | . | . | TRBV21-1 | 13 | TGTGCCAGCCTCCGACAGGGTAGGGACATTCAGTACTTC | CASLRQGRDIQYF
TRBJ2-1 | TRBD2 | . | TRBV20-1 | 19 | TGCAGTGCTAGAGATCTGAGACTAGCGGGAGGTGGGACACGGGGTGAGCAGTTCTTC | CSARDLRLAGGGTRGEQFF
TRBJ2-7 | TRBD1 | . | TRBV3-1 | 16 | TGTGCCAGCAGCCAAGATGTAGGGCAGGGGGCCTACGAGCAGTACTTC | CASSQDVGQGAYEQYF
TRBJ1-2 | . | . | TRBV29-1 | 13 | TGCAGCGTTGAACAGGGAAGGAACTATGGCTACACCTTC | CSVEQGRNYGYTF
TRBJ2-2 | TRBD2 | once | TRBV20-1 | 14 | TGCAGTGCTATGACTAGCGGGGTAACCGGGGAGCTGTTTTTT | CSAMTSGVTGELFF
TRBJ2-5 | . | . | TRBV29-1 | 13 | TGCAGCGTTGAAGGAAAGCTTACAGAGACCCAGTACTTC | CSVEGKLTETQYF
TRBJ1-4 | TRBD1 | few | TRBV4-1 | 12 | TGCGCCAGCAGCCATCCCGGACAGGAACTGTTTTTT | CASSHPGQELFF
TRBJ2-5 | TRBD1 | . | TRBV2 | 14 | TGTGCCAGCTTAGCGAGACAGGGGGTGCAGACCCAGTACTTC | CASLARQGVQTQYF
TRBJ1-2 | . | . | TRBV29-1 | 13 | TGCAGCGTGGGGCGACAGGTGCCCGATGGCTACACCTTC | CSVGRQVPDGYTF
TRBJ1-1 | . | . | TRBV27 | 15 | TGTGCCAGCCGTCGGACGGAGATCATGAACACTGAAGCTTTCTTT | CASRRTEIMNTEAFF